This TCR beta chain was identified in a study of T cell responses to AZD1222 COVID-19 vaccine. Only in-frame clones appear in the TCRdb table, and some are missing; sequencing was by immunoSEQ multiplex PCR. The sample has 250,000 to 300,000 clones; 90% to 95% are singletons. Trimming cost V 4 bases and J 0 bases, with 14 bases left between them. The CDR3 extends over 16 amino acids. The V gene's germline CDR1 is SGHDT and CDR2 YYEEEE. V gene TRBV5-6 combines with J gene TRBJ1-3; weak D call: TRBD1 (6 bases). The input for sequencing was peripheral blood, taken 28 days after the second AZD1222 dose. This receptor was identified in an adult who received the AZD1222 COVID-19 vaccine. This CDR3 is CASSLGQLLSGNTIYF. Written as DNA, the CDR3 is TGTGCCAGCAGCCTTGGACAGCTCCTCTCTGGAAACACCATATATTTT.